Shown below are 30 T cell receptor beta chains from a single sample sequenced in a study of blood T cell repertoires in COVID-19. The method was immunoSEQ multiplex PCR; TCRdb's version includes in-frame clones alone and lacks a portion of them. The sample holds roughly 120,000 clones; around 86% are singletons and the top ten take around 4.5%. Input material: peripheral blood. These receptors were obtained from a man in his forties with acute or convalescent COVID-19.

CDR3: CASSGGQPYYGYTF. CDR3 coding DNA: TGTGCCAGCAGCGGCGGACAGCCCTACTATGGCTACACCTTC. The chain combines TRBV9 with TRBJ1-2; a possible D gene is TRBD1 (6 bases). The germline V and J ends were trimmed by 3 bases and 3 bases, with 12 bases remaining between them. The germline V gene has CDR1 SGDLS and CDR2 YYNGEE. The CDR3 runs 14 residues.

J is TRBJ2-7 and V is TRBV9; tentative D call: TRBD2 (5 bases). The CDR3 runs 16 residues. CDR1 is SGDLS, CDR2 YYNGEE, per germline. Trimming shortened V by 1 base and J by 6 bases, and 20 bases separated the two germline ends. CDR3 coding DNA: TGTGCCAGCAGCGTAAGTTTTTCGGGGAGTCGGGGCGAGCAGTACTTC. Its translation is CASSVSFSGSRGEQYF.

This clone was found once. The CDR3 reads CASSLGQGERNTIYF. The CDR3 DNA is TGTGCCAGCAGCTTAGGACAGGGGGAAAGAAACACCATATATTTT. The chain employs TRBV7-2 and TRBJ1-3, with 9 bases identical to TRBD1. V lost 1 base, J lost 5 bases, and 3 bases stayed unmatched. CDR3 length: 15 amino acids. Germline CDR1 SGHTA, CDR2 FQGNSA.

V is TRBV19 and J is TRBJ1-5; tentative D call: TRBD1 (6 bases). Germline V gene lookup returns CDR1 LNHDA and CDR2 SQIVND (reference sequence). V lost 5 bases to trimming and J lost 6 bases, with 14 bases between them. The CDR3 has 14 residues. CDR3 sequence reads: CASSLQGMGQPQHF. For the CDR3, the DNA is TGTGCCAGTAGTCTCCAGGGGATGGGTCAGCCCCAGCATTTT.

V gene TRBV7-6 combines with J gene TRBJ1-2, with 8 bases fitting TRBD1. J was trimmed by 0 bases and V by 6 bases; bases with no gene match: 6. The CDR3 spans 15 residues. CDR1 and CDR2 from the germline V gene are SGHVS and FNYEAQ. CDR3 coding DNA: TGTGCCAGCAGTTCAGGGGGCGGACCTAACTATGGCTACACCTTC. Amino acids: CASSSGGGPNYGYTF.

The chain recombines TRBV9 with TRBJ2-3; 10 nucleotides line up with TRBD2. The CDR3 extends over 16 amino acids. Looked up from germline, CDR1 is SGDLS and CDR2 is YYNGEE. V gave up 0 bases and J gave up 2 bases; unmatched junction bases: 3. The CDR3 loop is CASSVGTSGTTDTQYF. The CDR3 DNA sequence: TGTGCCAGCAGCGTAGGCACTAGCGGGACCACAGATACGCAGTATTTT.

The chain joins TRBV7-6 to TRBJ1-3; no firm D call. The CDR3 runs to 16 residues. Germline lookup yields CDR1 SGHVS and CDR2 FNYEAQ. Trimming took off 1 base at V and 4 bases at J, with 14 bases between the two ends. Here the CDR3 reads CASSLGPQGRGNTIYF. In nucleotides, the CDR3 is TGTGCCAGCAGCTTAGGGCCCCAAGGGAGGGGAAACACCATATATTTT. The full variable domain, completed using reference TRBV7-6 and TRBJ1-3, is GAGVSQSPRYKVTKRGQDVALRCDPISGHVSLYWYRQALGQGPEFLTYFNYEAQQDKSGLPNDRFSAERPEGSISTLTIQRTEQRDSAMYRCASSLGPQGRGNTIYFGEGSWLTVV.

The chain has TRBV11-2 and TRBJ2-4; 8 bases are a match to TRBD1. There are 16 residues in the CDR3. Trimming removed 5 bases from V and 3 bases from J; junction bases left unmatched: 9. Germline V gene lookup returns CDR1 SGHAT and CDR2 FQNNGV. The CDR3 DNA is TGTGCCAGCAGCCTGGGGGCAGGGGGCGGCAAAAACATTCAGTACTTC. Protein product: CASSLGAGGGKNIQYF.

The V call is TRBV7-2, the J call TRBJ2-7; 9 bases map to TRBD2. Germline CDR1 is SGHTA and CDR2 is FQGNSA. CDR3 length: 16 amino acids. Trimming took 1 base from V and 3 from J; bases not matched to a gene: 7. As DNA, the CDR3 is TGTGCCAGCAGCTTAGTTGGTAGCGGGAGTAGCTACGAGCAGTACTTC. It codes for CASSLVGSGSSYEQYF.

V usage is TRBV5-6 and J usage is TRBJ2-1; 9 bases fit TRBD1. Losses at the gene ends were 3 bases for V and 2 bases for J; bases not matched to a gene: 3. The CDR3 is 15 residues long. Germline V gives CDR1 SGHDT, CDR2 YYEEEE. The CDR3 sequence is CASSSTGGAYNEQFF. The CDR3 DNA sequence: TGTGCCAGCAGCTCTACAGGGGGCGCCTACAATGAGCAGTTCTTC.

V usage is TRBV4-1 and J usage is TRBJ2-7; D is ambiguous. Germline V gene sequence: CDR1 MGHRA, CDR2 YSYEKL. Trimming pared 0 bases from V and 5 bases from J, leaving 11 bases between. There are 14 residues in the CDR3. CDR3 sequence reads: CASSQDQARHEQYF. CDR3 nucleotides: TGCGCCAGCAGCCAAGATCAGGCCAGGCACGAGCAGTACTTC.

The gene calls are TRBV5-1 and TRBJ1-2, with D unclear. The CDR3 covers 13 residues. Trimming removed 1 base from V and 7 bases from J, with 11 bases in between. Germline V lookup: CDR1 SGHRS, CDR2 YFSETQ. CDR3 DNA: TGCGCCAGCAGCTTGACCGGCAGCGGTGGCTACACCTTC. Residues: CASSLTGSGGYTF. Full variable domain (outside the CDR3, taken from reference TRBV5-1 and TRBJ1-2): KAGVTQTPRYLIKTRGQQVTLSCSPISGHRSVSWYQQTPGQGLQFLFEYFSETQRNKGNFPGRFSGRQFSNSRSEMNVSTLELGDSALYLCASSLTGSGGYTFGSGTRLTVV.

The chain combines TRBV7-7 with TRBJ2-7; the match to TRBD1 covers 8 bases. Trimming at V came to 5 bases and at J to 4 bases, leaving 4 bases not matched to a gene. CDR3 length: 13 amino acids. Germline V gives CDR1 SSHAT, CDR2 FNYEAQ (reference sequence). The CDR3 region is CASSPDRDYEQYF. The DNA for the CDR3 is TGTGCCAGCAGCCCGGACAGGGATTACGAGCAGTACTTC.

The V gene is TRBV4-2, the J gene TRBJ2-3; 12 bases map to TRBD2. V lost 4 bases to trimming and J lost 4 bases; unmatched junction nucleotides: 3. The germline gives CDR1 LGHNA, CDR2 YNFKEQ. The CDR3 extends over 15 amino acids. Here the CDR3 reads CASSPRTSGADTQYF. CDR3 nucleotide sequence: TGTGCCAGCAGCCCACGGACTAGCGGGGCAGATACGCAGTATTTT.

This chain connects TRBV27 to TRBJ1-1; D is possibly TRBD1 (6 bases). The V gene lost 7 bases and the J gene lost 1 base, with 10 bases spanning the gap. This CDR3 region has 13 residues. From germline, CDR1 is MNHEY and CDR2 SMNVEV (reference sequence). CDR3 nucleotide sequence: TGTGCCAGCAAGGGGGTAGGGAACACTGAAGCTTTCTTT. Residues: CASKGVGNTEAFF.

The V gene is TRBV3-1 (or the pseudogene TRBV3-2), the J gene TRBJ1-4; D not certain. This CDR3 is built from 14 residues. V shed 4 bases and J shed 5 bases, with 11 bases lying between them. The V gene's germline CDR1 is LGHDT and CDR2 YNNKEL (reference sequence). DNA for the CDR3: TGTGCCAGCAGCCGGTCGGGAGCGAATGAAAAACTGTTTTTT. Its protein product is CASSRSGANEKLFF.

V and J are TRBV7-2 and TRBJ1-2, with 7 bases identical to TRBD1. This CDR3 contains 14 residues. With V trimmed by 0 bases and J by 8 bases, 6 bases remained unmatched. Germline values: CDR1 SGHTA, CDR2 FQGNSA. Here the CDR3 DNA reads TGTGCCAGCAGCTTAGCCGGACAGGCCAAAGGCTACACCTTC. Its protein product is CASSLAGQAKGYTF.

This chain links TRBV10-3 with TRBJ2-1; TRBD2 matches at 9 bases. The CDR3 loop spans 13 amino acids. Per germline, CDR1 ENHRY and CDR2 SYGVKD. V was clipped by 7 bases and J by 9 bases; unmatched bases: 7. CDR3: CAITGAGGGEQFF. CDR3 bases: TGTGCCATCACTGGAGCGGGGGGCGGTGAGCAGTTCTTC.

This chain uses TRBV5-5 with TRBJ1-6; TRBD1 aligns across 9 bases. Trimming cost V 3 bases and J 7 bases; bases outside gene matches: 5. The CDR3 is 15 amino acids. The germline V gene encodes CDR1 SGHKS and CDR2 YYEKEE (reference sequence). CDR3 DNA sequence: TGTGCCAGCAGCTGGGGACAGGGTAGGAATTCACCCCTCCACTTT. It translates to CASSWGQGRNSPLHF.

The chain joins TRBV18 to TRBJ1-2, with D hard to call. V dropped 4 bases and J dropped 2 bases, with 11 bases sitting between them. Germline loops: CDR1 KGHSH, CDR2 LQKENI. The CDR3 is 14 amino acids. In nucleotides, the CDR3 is TGTGCCAGCTCACTTGAACAGACCAACTATGGCTACACCTTC. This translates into CASSLEQTNYGYTF.

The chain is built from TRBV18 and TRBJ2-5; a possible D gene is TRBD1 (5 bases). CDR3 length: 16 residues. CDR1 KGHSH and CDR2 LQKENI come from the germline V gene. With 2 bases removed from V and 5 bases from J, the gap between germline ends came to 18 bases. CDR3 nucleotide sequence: TGTGCCAGCTCACCAGGTCGAGCAGGGCTATCGGAGACCCAGTACTTC. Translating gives CASSPGRAGLSETQYF.

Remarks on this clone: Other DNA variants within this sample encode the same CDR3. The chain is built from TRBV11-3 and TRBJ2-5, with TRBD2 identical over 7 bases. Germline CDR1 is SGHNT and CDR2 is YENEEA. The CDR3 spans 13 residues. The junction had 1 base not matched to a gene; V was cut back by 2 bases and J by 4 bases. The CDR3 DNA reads TGTGCCAGCAGCTTAACTAGCGCAGAGACCCAGTACTTC. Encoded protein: CASSLTSAETQYF. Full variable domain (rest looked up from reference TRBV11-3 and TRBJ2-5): EAGVVQSPRYKIIEKKQPVAFWCNPISGHNTLYWYLQNLGQGPELLIRYENEEAVDDSQLPKDRFSAERLKGVDSTLKIQPAELGDSAVYLCASSLTSAETQYFGPGTRLLVL.

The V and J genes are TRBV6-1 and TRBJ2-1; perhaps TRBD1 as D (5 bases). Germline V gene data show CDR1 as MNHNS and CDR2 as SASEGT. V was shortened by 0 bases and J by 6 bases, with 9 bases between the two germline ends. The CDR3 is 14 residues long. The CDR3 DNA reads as TGTGCCAGCAGTGAAGCTGGGGCTCTCAATGAGCAGTTCTTC. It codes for CASSEAGALNEQFF.

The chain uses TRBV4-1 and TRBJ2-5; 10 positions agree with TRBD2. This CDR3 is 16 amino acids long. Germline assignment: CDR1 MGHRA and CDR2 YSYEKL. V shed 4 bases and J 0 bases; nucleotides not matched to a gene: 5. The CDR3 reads CASSLGLAENQETQYF. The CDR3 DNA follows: TGCGCCAGCAGCCTCGGACTAGCGGAGAACCAAGAGACCCAGTACTTC.

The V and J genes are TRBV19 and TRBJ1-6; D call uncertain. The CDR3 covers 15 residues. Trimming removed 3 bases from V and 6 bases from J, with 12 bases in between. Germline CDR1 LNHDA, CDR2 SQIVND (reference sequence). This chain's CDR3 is CASSIPNTPNSPLHF. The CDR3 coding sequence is TGTGCCAGTAGTATCCCCAACACCCCTAATTCACCCCTCCACTTT.

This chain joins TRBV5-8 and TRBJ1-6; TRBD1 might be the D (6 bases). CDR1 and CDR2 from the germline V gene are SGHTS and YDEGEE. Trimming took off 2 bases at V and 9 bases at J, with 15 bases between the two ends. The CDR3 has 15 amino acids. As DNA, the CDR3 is TGTGCCAGCAGCTTCCTAACAGGGAAGTCTTCACCCCTCCACTTT. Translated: CASSFLTGKSSPLHF.

The CDR3 DNA reads TGTGCCAGCAGCTTGTATTCCCGGCTAGCGGGCACAGATACGCAGTATTTT. It specifies CASSLYSRLAGTDTQYF. This rearrangement joins TRBV5-6 to TRBJ2-3; 7 bases line up with TRBD2. The CDR3 totals 17 residues. The trim removed 1 base at V and 1 base at J, leaving 9 bases unmatched. Germline-derived CDR1 and CDR2 are SGHDT and YYEEEE.

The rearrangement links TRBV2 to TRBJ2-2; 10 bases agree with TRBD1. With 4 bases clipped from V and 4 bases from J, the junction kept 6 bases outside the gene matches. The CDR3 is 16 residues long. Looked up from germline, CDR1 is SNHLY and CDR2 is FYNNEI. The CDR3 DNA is TGTGCCAGCAGTGGATTCCGGGACAGGGGCACCGGGGAGCTGTTTTTT. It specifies CASSGFRDRGTGELFF.

CDR3: CASSYAGEQFF. The CDR3 DNA is TGTGCCAGCAGTTACGCGGGTGAGCAGTTCTTC. The gene calls are TRBV6-6 and TRBJ2-1, with D perhaps TRBD2 (5 bases). V was trimmed by 2 bases and J by 9 bases, leaving 5 bases between them. The CDR3 runs to 11 residues. Looked up from germline, CDR1 is MNHNY and CDR2 is SVGAGI (reference sequence).

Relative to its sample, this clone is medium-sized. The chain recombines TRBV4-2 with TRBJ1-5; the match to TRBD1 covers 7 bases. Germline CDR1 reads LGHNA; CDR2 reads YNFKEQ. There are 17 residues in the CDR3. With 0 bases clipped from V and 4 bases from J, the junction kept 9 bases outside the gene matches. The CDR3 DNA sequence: TGTGCCAGCAGCCAAGAATGGAGACAGGGACGGAATCAGCCCCAGCATTTT. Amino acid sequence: CASSQEWRQGRNQPQHF.